The rows below give T cell receptor beta chains drawn from one sample of a study of T cells in Graves' hyperthyroidism and ophthalmopathy. TCRdb ran MiXCR on the multiplex PCR reads and lists one entry per CDR3 protein. The sample shows 550,000 to 600,000 distinct CDR3 sequences, around 17% of them seen only once. The sequenced sample consisted of blood. The receptors here all came from a woman between 18 and 29 years old with Graves' hyperthyroidism. The CDR3 runs from the conserved cysteine through the conserved F or W. The D gene is left open where the match is weak. Not all rows give a size; the values are once, few, many and, for expanded clones, a class.

>TRBJ2-2|TRBV12-3/TRBV12-4|TRBD2|17|many
TGTGCCAGCAGTCGGACTAGCGGGGGGCTAAACACCGGGGAGCTGTTTTTT
CASSRTSGGLNTGELFF
>TRBJ2-7|TRBV11-2|.|15|many
TGTGCCAGCAGCTTTGGTCAAAGGGGAGAGGACGAGCAGTACTTC
CASSFGQRGEDEQYF
>TRBJ2-7|TRBV27|.|12|many
TGTGCCAGCAGGGACAACTCCTACGAGCAGTACTTC
CASRDNSYEQYF
>TRBJ2-1|TRBV7-2|.|15|many
TGTGCCAGCAGCTCAACCCGGGCTTCCGGGATGGAGCAGTTCTTC
CASSSTRASGMEQFF
>TRBJ1-5|TRBV4-1|.|17|.
TGCGCCAGCAGCCAAGAAGCACAGGTCCTTAGCAATCAGCCCCAGCATTTT
CASSQEAQVLSNQPQHF
>TRBJ2-3|TRBV29-1|.|14|.
TGCAGCGTTGAAGATATCCTAAGCACAGGTACGCAGTATTTT
CSVEDILSTGTQYF
>TRBJ1-2|TRBV28|.|15|many
TGTGCCAGCAGGCGACAGTCATCAGGGAACTATGGCTACACCTTC
CASRRQSSGNYGYTF
>TRBJ1-3|TRBV2|TRBD1|13|.
TGTGCCAGCAGGTACAGGGGTGGAAACACCATATATTTT
CASRYRGGNTIYF
>TRBJ1-6|TRBV6-1|.|17|.
TGTGCCAGCAGTGTGGCCTCTTCTCGAGGATATGCTTCACCCCTCCACTTT
CASSVASSRGYASPLHF
>TRBJ1-4|TRBV12-3/TRBV12-4|TRBD1|15|many
TGTGCCAGCAGCTTGCGGACAGGGGGGAATGAAAAACTGTTTTTT
CASSLRTGGNEKLFF
>TRBJ2-6|TRBV28|.|16|few
TGTGCCAGCAGTTTTAGTGGTGTGGAGGGGGCCAACGTCCTGACTTTC
CASSFSGVEGANVLTF
>TRBJ2-1|TRBV20-1|.|14|many
TGCAGTGCTAGTGCTAAAAACTCCTACAATGAGCAGTTCTTC
CSASAKNSYNEQFF
>TRBJ1-3|TRBV29-1|TRBD1|17|many
TGCAGCGTGCAAGCCGGGACAGGGATGAGCTCTGGAAACACCATATATTTT
CSVQAGTGMSSGNTIYF
>TRBJ2-1|TRBV19|TRBD2|14|few
TGTGCCAGTAGGATTAGCGGGAGGGGGTATGAGCAGTTCTTC
CASRISGRGYEQFF
>TRBJ2-7|TRBV27|.|16|many
TGTGCCAGCTGTTGGGGAAGCCCAGGCTTACCCTACGAGCAGTACTTC
CASCWGSPGLPYEQYF
>TRBJ2-1|TRBV3-1|TRBD1|16|many
TGTGCCAGCGCAAAAGGGGGCAGGGGGCAATACAATGAGCAGTTCTTC
CASAKGGRGQYNEQFF
>TRBJ2-1|TRBV20-1|.|16|many
TGCAGTGCTCCCCCGCAAGGGAGAGGGGATTACAATGAGCAGTTCTTC
CSAPPQGRGDYNEQFF
>TRBJ1-1|TRBV20-1|.|15|many
TGCAGTGCTAGACCCTCGGGGGCGTTGAACACTGAAGCTTTCTTT
CSARPSGALNTEAFF
>TRBJ2-1|TRBV28|.|15|many
TGTGCCAGCAGTTCCGTGGCTACTCGTCACAATGAGCAGTTCTTC
CASSSVATRHNEQFF
>TRBJ2-1|TRBV4-1|TRBD2|16|.
TGCGCCAGCAGCCAAGATGGCGGGAGTACTTACAATGAGCAGTTCTTC
CASSQDGGSTYNEQFF
>TRBJ1-1|TRBV2|.|14|many
TGTGCCAGCAGTGTAAGTGAGGGAGAGGGTGAAGCTTTCTTT
CASSVSEGEGEAFF
>TRBJ1-1|TRBV7-9|.|15|many
TGTGCCAGCAGCCCTCGAATTAGGGCGATCACTGAAGCTTTCTTT
CASSPRIRAITEAFF
>TRBJ2-7|TRBV11-1|TRBD1|14|many
TGTGCCAGCACCCCAGGGACAGGGGCCTACGAGCAGTACTTC
CASTPGTGAYEQYF
>TRBJ2-5|TRBV9|TRBD2|14|.
TGTGCCAGCAGCTCCACGGGGGGATTAGAGACCCAGTACTTC
CASSSTGGLETQYF
>TRBJ2-3|TRBV12-3/TRBV12-4|.|12|many
TGTGCCAGCGGGCCAATGACAGATACGCAGTATTTT
CASGPMTDTQYF
>TRBJ2-7|TRBV28|.|16|few
TGTGCCAGCAGTTTAAGGGGAGTATTCAAGGGCTACGAGCAGTACTTC
CASSLRGVFKGYEQYF
>TRBJ1-1|TRBV20-1|TRBD1|16|many
TGCAGTGCTAGAGATCGGGGGACAGGACCTCACACTGAAGCTTTCTTT
CSARDRGTGPHTEAFF
>TRBJ2-7|TRBV7-9|TRBD1|17|.
TGTGCCAGCAGCTCGAAGAGACAGGGGGTAAGCTCCTACGAGCAGTGCTTC
CASSSKRQGVSSYEQCF
>TRBJ1-6|TRBV7-3|.|15|many
TGTGCCAGCACGACGACCCCAGTACTCAATTCACCCCTCCACTTT
CASTTTPVLNSPLHF
>TRBJ1-4|TRBV19|.|13|.
TGTGCCAGTAGTGATCCGGCTAATGAAAAACTGTTTTTT
CASSDPANEKLFF
>TRBJ1-1|TRBV7-8|.|14|.
TGTGCCAGCAGCTTACGCTGGGGAGGCGCTGAAGCTTTCTTT
CASSLRWGGAEAFF
>TRBJ2-5|TRBV7-9|.|17|few
TGTGCCAGCAGCTCGCCGAGGAGTAGCCGGGGGTCAGAGACCCAGTACTTC
CASSSPRSSRGSETQYF
>TRBJ2-5|TRBV28|TRBD2|15|many
TGTGCCAGCAGTCCCAGCGGGAGGAGCGGCGAGACCCAGTACTTC
CASSPSGRSGETQYF
>TRBJ1-6|TRBV5-1|TRBD1|15|.
TGCGCCAGCAGCTTGACCACAGGGGGTGGATCACCCCTCCACTTT
CASSLTTGGGSPLHF
>TRBJ2-1|TRBV11-2|TRBD2|15|few
TGTGCCAGCAGCTACTTAGCGGGATTCGTCAATGAGCAGTTCTTC
CASSYLAGFVNEQFF
>TRBJ2-3|TRBV6-2/TRBV6-3|.|15|.
TGTGCCAGCAGTTACAGGGACGGAAGCACAGATACGCAGTATTTT
CASSYRDGSTDTQYF
>TRBJ1-4|TRBV12-3/TRBV12-4|.|14|.
TGTGCCAGCAGTTCCCGGACGGTAGATGAAAAACTGTTTTTT
CASSSRTVDEKLFF
>TRBJ1-1|TRBV12-3/TRBV12-4|.|13|many
TGTGCCAGCAGTTTGGCCAGGGCCACTGAAGCTTTCTTT
CASSLARATEAFF
>TRBJ1-2|TRBV7-9|.|13|many
TGTGCCAGCGATCGGCCAGACGCTTATGGCTACACCTTC
CASDRPDAYGYTF
>TRBJ2-7|TRBV28|.|12|many
TGTGCCAGCAGCTTGTACTCGTACGAGCAGTACTTC
CASSLYSYEQYF
>TRBJ1-4|TRBV10-3|.|16|many
TGTGCCATCAGTGATTCAGGGCCACTAACTAATGAAAAACTGTTTTTT
CAISDSGPLTNEKLFF